This T cell receptor beta chain was retrieved from a study of long-term antiretroviral therapy in people with HIV. This CDR3 region has 14 residues. Deletions cut 0 bases from V and 2 bases from J, with 8 bases between. Germline assignment: CDR1 SGHAT and CDR2 FQNNGV. Sequencing relied on immunoSEQ assay v3.0, run at survey level. The data were produced by immunoSEQ multiplex PCR, yet TCRdb's version contains in-frame clones alone and is incomplete. This repertoire shows 45,000 or so clones, 90% to 95% found once; its top ten account for roughly 2.5%. This sequence joins TRBV11-2 and TRBJ2-7; D gene ambiguous. Sequencing used unsorted PBMCs, obtained 3.7 years after starting antiretroviral therapy. This sequence originates from a woman aged 45-65 years with HIV. CDR3 coding DNA: TGTGCCAGCAGCTTAGAGATCGACACCTACGAGCAGTACTTC. Its translation: CASSLEIDTYEQYF.